This TCR beta chain appears in the sequencing data of a study of identical twins. Germline V gene lookup returns CDR1 GTSNPN and CDR2 SVGIG (reference sequence). CDR3 length equals 14 residues. V shed 5 bases and J shed 1 base, with 15 bases lying between them. Each CDR3 protein gets one entry after TCRdb re-called the 5' RACE reads with MiXCR. The sample records 1.5 million or so distinct CDR3 sequences, under 35% being singletons. The sequenced material came from cord blood. This clonotype originated in a newborn girl in good health. V gene TRBV30 combines with J gene TRBJ2-7; tentative D call: TRBD1 (6 bases). DNA for the CDR3: TGTGCCTGGGATAGAGGACAGCCTTCCTACGAGCAGTACTTC. It is translated as CAWDRGQPSYEQYF.